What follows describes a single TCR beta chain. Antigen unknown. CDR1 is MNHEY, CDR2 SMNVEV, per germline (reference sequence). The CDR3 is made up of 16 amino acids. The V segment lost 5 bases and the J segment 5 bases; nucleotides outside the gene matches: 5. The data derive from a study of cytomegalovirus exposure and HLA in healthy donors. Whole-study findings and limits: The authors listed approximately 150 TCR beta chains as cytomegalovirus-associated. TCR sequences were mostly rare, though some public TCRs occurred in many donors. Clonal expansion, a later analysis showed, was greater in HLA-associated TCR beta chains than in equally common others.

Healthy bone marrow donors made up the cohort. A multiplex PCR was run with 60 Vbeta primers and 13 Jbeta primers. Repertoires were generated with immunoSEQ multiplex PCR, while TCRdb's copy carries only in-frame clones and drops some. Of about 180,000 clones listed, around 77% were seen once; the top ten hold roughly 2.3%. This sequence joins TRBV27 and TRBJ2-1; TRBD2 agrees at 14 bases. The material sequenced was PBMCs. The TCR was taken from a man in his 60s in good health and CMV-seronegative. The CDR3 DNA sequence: TGTGCCAGCAGTGTAATGACTAGCGGGAGGGACAATGAGCAGTTCTTC. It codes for CASSVMTSGRDNEQFF.